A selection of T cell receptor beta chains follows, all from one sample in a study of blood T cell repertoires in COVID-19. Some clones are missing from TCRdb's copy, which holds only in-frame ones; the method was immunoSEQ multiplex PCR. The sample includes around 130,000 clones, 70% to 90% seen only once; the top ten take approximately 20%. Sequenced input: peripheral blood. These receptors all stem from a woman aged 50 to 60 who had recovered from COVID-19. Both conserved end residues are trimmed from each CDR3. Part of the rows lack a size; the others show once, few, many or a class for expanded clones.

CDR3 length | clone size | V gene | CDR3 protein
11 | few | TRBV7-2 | ASSLARDQPQH
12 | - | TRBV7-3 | ASSLSQLVREQF
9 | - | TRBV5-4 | ASSFRETQY
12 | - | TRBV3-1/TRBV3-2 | ASSQHQGGYGYT
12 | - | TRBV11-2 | ASSLEWGDTEAF
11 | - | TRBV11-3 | ASSSTKGLEQF
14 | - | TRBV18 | ASSPLTGGVNTEAF
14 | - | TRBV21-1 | ASSKIAGGTGNEQF
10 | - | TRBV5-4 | ASSLGREWQY
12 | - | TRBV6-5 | ASSYDRGKGEQY
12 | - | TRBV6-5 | ASRATGGGGSPY
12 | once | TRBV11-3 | ASSLDPRFGEQF
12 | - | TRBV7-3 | ASSSSPNTGELF
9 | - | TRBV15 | ATGRDTEAF
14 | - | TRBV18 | ASSPGLQGGQETQY
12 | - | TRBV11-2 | ASSLVTGFYGYT
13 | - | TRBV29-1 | SVQPGQGVRETQY
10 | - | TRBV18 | ASSPGNTEAF
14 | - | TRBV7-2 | ASSLGGGSNYNEQF
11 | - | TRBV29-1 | SVEPQGSTEQF
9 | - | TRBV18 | ASSPSVEQY
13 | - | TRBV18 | ASSPGLRESYEQY
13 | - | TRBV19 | ASSTTGTISYEQY
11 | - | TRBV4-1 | ARRGTGGDEQY
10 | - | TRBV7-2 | ASRTGEGGYT
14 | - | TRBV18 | ASSPQGARAGTEAF
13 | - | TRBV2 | ASSAEGGGGTEAF
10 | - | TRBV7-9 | ASSLGIEKLF
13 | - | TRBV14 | ASSPRQGIRETQY
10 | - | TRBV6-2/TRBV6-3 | ASSSRRYEQY
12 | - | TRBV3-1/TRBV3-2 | ASSQVNRYTEAF
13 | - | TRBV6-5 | ASSYYLAEDYEQY
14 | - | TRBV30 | AWTDSGLAGGRTQY
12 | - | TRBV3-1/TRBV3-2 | ASSQAGGFEKLF
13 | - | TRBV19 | ASSGGTGRMQELF
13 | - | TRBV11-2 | ASSSTGGSNEKLF
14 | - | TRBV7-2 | ASSFSSMSTRGTQY
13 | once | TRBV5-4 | ASSLSRGRPTKQF
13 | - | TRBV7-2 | ASTRRAGGYNEQF
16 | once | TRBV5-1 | ASSSGGSASSGANVLT
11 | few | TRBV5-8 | ASSLVGRDGQY
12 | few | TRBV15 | ATSRPGINYGYT
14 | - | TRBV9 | ASSTRSGAGGETQY
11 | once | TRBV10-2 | ASRGQARAPLH
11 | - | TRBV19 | ASSIDRTDTQY
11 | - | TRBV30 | AWSPLSLPSLT
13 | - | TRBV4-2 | ASSPLGGSDTEAF
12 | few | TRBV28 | ASSLETGSGELF
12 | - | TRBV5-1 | ASSGGDGWETQY
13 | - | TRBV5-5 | ASSFRHGQAYEQY
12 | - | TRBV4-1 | ASSQIGGTGELF
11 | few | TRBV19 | ASSIRREQPQH
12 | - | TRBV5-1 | ASSSKSEGTEAF
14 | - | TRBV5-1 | ASRGREGDAYNEQF
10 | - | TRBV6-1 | ASSEAGTPLH